The subject of this entry is one T cell receptor (beta chain). What it binds is not known. This entry is derived from a study of T cell responses to AZD1222 COVID-19 vaccine. Study observations and caveats: Most donors were white British, females outnumbered males, and clonal diversity was possibly underestimated. Spike-specific TCR repertoires showed rising breadth and depth after two AZD1222 doses. Close to half of spike-specific TCRs reportedly recognize unmutated variant regions. Along spike, vaccine-associated CD4 TCRs were found throughout, with dominance at 160-218 and 743-854.

Germline V gene data show CDR1 as SGDLS and CDR2 as YYNGEE. The V end lost 4 bases, the J end lost 7 bases, and 21 bases lay between the germline ends. The CDR3 loop spans 16 amino acids. Here immunoSEQ multiplex PCR was the method, and the copy in TCRdb shows in-frame clones only, minus some. Of 150,000 or so clones in the sample, 80% to 90% are singletons; the top ten hold 6.9%. The sequence was obtained from an adult who had recovered from COVID-19. Sequenced here: peripheral blood, sampled after recovery from COVID-19. The gene calls are TRBV9 and TRBJ2-1; no firm D call. This CDR3 reads CASSSRWVGGKNEQFF. In DNA, the CDR3 is TGTGCCAGCAGCAGCCGATGGGTCGGTGGCAAAAATGAGCAGTTCTTC.